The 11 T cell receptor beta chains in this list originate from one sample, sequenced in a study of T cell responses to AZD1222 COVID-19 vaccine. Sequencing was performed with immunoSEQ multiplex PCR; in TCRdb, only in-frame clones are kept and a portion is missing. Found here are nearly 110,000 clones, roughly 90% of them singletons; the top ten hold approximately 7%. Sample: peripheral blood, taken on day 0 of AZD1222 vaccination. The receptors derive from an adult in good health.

CDR3 bases: TGTGCCAGTAGTATAGTAGGAACACAAAATCAGCCCCAGCATTTT. Protein product: CASSIVGTQNQPQHF. The chain combines TRBV19 with TRBJ1-5; D uncertain. From germline, CDR1 is LNHDA and CDR2 SQIVND (reference sequence). Trimming stripped 1 base from V and 4 bases from J, with 11 bases between. The CDR3 covers 15 residues.

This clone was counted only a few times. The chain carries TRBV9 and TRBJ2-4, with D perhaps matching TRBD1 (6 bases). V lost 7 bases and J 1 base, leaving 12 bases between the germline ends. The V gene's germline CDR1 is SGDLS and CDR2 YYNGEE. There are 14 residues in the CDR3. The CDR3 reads CASARGQAKNIQYF. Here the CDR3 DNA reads TGTGCCAGCGCCCGAGGACAGGCCAAAAACATTCAGTACTTC. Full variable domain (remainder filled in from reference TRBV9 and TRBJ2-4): DSGVTQTPKHLITATGQRVTLRCSPRSGDLSVYWYQQSLDQGLQFLIQYYNGEERAKGNILERFSAQQFPDLHSELNLSSLELGDSALYFCASARGQAKNIQYFGAGTRLSVL.

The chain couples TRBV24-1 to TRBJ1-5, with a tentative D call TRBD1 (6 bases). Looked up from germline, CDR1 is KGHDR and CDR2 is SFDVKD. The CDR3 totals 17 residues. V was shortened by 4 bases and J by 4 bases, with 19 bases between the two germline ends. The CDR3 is CATSEHPAGDRNQPQHF. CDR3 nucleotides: TGTGCCACCAGTGAGCACCCGGCAGGGGATAGGAATCAGCCCCAGCATTTT.

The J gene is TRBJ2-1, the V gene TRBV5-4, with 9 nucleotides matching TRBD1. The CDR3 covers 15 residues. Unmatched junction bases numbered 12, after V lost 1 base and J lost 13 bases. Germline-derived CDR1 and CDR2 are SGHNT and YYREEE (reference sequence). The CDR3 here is CASSLSRDRVEKQFF. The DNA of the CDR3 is TGTGCCAGCAGCTTGTCCCGGGACAGGGTGGAGAAACAGTTCTTC.

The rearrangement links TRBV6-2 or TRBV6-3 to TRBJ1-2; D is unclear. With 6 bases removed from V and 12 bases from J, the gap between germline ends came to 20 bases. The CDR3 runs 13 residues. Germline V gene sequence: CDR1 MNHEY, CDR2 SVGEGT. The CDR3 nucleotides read TGTGCCAGCAGCTTCGATAGGACCGGAATTCACACCTTC. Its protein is CASSFDRTGIHTF.

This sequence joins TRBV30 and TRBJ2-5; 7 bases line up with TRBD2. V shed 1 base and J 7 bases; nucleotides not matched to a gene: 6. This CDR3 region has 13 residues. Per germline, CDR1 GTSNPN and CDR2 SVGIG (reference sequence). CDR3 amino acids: CAWSAASGGTQYF. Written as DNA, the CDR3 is TGTGCCTGGAGTGCCGCTAGCGGCGGGACCCAGTACTTC. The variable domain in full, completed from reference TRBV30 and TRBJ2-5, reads SQTIHQWPATLVQPVGSPLSLECTVEGTSNPNLYWYRQAAGRGLQLLFYSVGIGQISSEVPQNLSASRPQDRQFILSSKKLLLSDSGFYLCAWSAASGGTQYFGPGTRLLVL.

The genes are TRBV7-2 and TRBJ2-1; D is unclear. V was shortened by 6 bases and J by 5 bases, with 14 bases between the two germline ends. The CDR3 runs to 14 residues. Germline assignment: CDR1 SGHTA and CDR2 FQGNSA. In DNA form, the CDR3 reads TGTGCCAGCAGTTTTCTAGAGTTCAACAATGAGCAGTTCTTC. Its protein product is CASSFLEFNNEQFF.

CDR3 sequence: CASSQALGGNTEAFF. The CDR3 coding sequence is TGCGCCAGCAGCCAAGCCCTCGGCGGGAACACTGAAGCTTTCTTT. The chain is built from TRBV4-3 and TRBJ1-1; D gene ambiguous. Germline V CDR1 and CDR2: LGHNA, YSLEER. The V and J ends lost 1 base and 1 base respectively, with 10 bases between them. CDR3 length: 15 amino acids.

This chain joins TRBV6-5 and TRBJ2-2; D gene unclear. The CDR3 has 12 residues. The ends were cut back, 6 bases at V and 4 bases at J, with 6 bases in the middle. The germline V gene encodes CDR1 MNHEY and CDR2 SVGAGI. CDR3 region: CASSPTTGELFF. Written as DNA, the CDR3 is TGTGCCAGCAGCCCGACCACCGGGGAGCTGTTTTTT.

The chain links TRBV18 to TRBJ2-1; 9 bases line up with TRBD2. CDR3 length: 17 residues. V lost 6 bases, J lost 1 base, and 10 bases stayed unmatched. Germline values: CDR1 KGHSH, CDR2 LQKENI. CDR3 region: CASSPGVAGASYNEQFF. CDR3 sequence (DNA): TGTGCCAGCTCCCCCGGGGTAGCGGGAGCATCCTACAATGAGCAGTTCTTC.

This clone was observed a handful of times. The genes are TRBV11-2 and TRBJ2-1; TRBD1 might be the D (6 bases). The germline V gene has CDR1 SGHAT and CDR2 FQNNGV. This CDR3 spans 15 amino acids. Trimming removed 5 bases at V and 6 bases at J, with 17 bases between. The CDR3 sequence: CASSRGTSNANEQFF. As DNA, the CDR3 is TGTGCCAGCAGCCGAGGGACAAGTAATGCCAATGAGCAGTTCTTC.